A selection of T cell receptor beta chains follows, all from one sample in a study of CD8 T cells in Susac syndrome. TCRdb ran MiXCR on the immunoSEQ multiplex PCR reads and lists one entry per CDR3 protein. The sample yields about 190,000 distinct CDR3 sequences, 95% seen once. The sequenced sample was CD8+ T cells from PBMCs. Receptors originate from a human donor with Susac syndrome. Both conserved end residues are part of each CDR3. The D gene is left open where the match is weak. A clone size is listed for some rows: how often the clone was seen (once, few, many), or a class if it is expanded.

clone size: .
V gene: TRBV12-3/TRBV12-4
J gene: TRBJ2-2
D gene: TRBD1
CDR3 DNA: TGTGCCAGCAGTCGAAGACAGGGTTTTATCGGGGAGCTGTTTTTT
CDR3 protein: CASSRRQGFIGELFF

clone size: .
V gene: TRBV13
J gene: TRBJ2-5
D gene: .
CDR3 DNA: TGTGCCAGCAGCTTCTCCGGAGAGACCCAGTACTTC
CDR3 protein: CASSFSGETQYF

clone size: .
V gene: TRBV10-3
J gene: TRBJ2-7
D gene: .
CDR3 DNA: TGTGCCATCCTCGACGGAGACTACGAGCAGTACTTC
CDR3 protein: CAILDGDYEQYF

clone size: .
V gene: TRBV30
J gene: TRBJ1-1
D gene: .
CDR3 DNA: TGTGCCTGGAGTGCTTCAGGGAACACTGAAGCTTTCTTT
CDR3 protein: CAWSASGNTEAFF

clone size: .
V gene: TRBV6-1
J gene: TRBJ2-4
D gene: TRBD2
CDR3 DNA: TGTGCCAGCAGAGCCCCGGGACTAGTAAACATTCAGTACTTC
CDR3 protein: CASRAPGLVNIQYF

clone size: .
V gene: TRBV9
J gene: TRBJ2-1
D gene: TRBD2
CDR3 DNA: TGTGCCAGCAGCGTAAGTGGGGAGGGTAGCGGGGACGCCCGATACAATGAGCAGTTCTTC
CDR3 protein: CASSVSGEGSGDARYNEQFF

clone size: .
V gene: TRBV29-1
J gene: TRBJ2-5
D gene: TRBD2
CDR3 DNA: TGCAGCGTTGAAGGTGGGAGGCTAGCGGGAATTGAGACCCAGTACTTC
CDR3 protein: CSVEGGRLAGIETQYF

clone size: .
V gene: TRBV9
J gene: TRBJ2-7
D gene: TRBD1
CDR3 DNA: TGTGCCAGCAGCGTAGGGCTGTTCGGGGGACAGGCTGACTACGAGCAGTACTTC
CDR3 protein: CASSVGLFGGQADYEQYF

clone size: .
V gene: TRBV28
J gene: TRBJ1-1
D gene: TRBD1
CDR3 DNA: TGTGCCAGCAGCCCCTTTCCCGACAGGGCTGAAACTTTCTTT
CDR3 protein: CASSPFPDRAETFF

clone size: .
V gene: TRBV18
J gene: TRBJ1-4
D gene: .
CDR3 DNA: TGTGCCAGCTCACGCGGAGGGGCAACTAATGAAAAACTGTTTTTT
CDR3 protein: CASSRGGATNEKLFF

clone size: .
V gene: TRBV7-9
J gene: TRBJ2-3
D gene: .
CDR3 DNA: TGTGCCAGCAGCTTCGGGCAGTACGGAGATACGCAGTATTTT
CDR3 protein: CASSFGQYGDTQYF

clone size: .
V gene: TRBV18
J gene: TRBJ2-7
D gene: TRBD1
CDR3 DNA: TGTGCCAGCTCACCGGGACAGTGGTCCTACGAGCAGTACTTC
CDR3 protein: CASSPGQWSYEQYF

clone size: .
V gene: TRBV5-6
J gene: TRBJ2-1
D gene: TRBD2
CDR3 DNA: TGTGCCAGCAGCCCCACCCCGACTAGCAGCAATGAGCAGTTCTTC
CDR3 protein: CASSPTPTSSNEQFF

clone size: once
V gene: TRBV28
J gene: TRBJ2-7
D gene: TRBD1
CDR3 DNA: TGTGCCAGCACCGTGACAGGGTCCTCCTACGAGCAGTACTTC
CDR3 protein: CASTVTGSSYEQYF

clone size: .
V gene: TRBV7-9
J gene: TRBJ2-1
D gene: TRBD2
CDR3 DNA: TGTGCCAGCAGCCGGGGACTAGCGGGAGAGGTGAATGAGCAGTTCTTC
CDR3 protein: CASSRGLAGEVNEQFF

clone size: .
V gene: TRBV15
J gene: TRBJ2-5
D gene: .
CDR3 DNA: TGTGCCACCAGCAGAGATGGAAGGGTTCAAGAGACCCAGTACTTC
CDR3 protein: CATSRDGRVQETQYF

clone size: .
V gene: TRBV9
J gene: TRBJ2-1
D gene: TRBD2
CDR3 DNA: TGTGCCAGCAGCGCCCGGACTAGCGGGGCCACTTGGAATGAGCAGTTCTTC
CDR3 protein: CASSARTSGATWNEQFF

clone size: .
V gene: TRBV28
J gene: TRBJ1-1
D gene: .
CDR3 DNA: TGTGCCAGCACCGACAACACTGAAGCTTTCTTT
CDR3 protein: CASTDNTEAFF

clone size: .
V gene: TRBV29-1
J gene: TRBJ2-1
D gene: .
CDR3 DNA: TGCAGCGTTGATCGTGGGTTGAGAGGAAATTCCTACAATGAGCAGTTCTTC
CDR3 protein: CSVDRGLRGNSYNEQFF

clone size: once
V gene: TRBV30
J gene: TRBJ2-7
D gene: TRBD1
CDR3 DNA: TGTGCCTGGTCGGCGCTGGGACAGGGGAAGTACGAGCAGTACTTC
CDR3 protein: CAWSALGQGKYEQYF

clone size: once
V gene: TRBV7-3
J gene: TRBJ2-7
D gene: TRBD1
CDR3 DNA: TGTGCCAGCAGCTTATCGGGACAGGGTTCGTACGAGCAGTACTTC
CDR3 protein: CASSLSGQGSYEQYF

clone size: .
V gene: TRBV20-1
J gene: TRBJ1-1
D gene: .
CDR3 DNA: TGCAGTGCACCAGGGCCGCGGACCGTGGGGACTGAAGCTTTCTTT
CDR3 protein: CSAPGPRTVGTEAFF

clone size: once
V gene: TRBV20-1
J gene: TRBJ2-1
D gene: .
CDR3 DNA: TGCAGTGCTACCCAGACTAGGGCAAGAGGGGACTATGAGCAGTTCTTC
CDR3 protein: CSATQTRARGDYEQFF

clone size: .
V gene: TRBV5-6
J gene: TRBJ2-6
D gene: .
CDR3 DNA: TGTGCCAGCAGCTTGTATAGCTCTGGGGCCAACGTCCTGACTTTC
CDR3 protein: CASSLYSSGANVLTF

clone size: .
V gene: TRBV9
J gene: TRBJ2-1
D gene: TRBD1
CDR3 DNA: TGTGCCAGCAGCGTAGGTCCAGGGGGCTCCTACAATGAGCAGTTCTTC
CDR3 protein: CASSVGPGGSYNEQFF

clone size: .
V gene: TRBV12-3/TRBV12-4
J gene: TRBJ1-4
D gene: .
CDR3 DNA: TGTGCCAGCAGTCTCACAGGGGAAAAACTGTTTTTT
CDR3 protein: CASSLTGEKLFF

clone size: .
V gene: TRBV9
J gene: TRBJ2-1
D gene: TRBD2
CDR3 DNA: TGTGCCAGCAGATTAGGGCTAGCGGATTACAATGAGCAGTTCTTC
CDR3 protein: CASRLGLADYNEQFF

clone size: .
V gene: TRBV11-1
J gene: TRBJ1-1
D gene: .
CDR3 DNA: TGTGCCAGCAGCTCCAGGGTCATGGGCACTGAAGCTTTCTTT
CDR3 protein: CASSSRVMGTEAFF

clone size: .
V gene: TRBV6-6
J gene: TRBJ1-2
D gene: .
CDR3 DNA: TGTGCCAGCAGCCCTGCTGCTAACTATGGCTACACCTTC
CDR3 protein: CASSPAANYGYTF

clone size: .
V gene: TRBV2
J gene: TRBJ2-7
D gene: .
CDR3 DNA: TGTGCCAGCAGTGAAGCGCTTGGTATCTACGAGCAGTACTTC
CDR3 protein: CASSEALGIYEQYF

clone size: once
V gene: TRBV18
J gene: TRBJ2-7
D gene: TRBD2
CDR3 DNA: TGTGCCAGCTCACCGCCTTCCAAGACTAGCGGGGGTTACGAGCAGTACTTC
CDR3 protein: CASSPPSKTSGGYEQYF

clone size: .
V gene: TRBV28
J gene: TRBJ2-1
D gene: TRBD2
CDR3 DNA: TGTGCCAGCAGGAGCGGGAGGCCCCAGTACAATGAGCAGTTCTTC
CDR3 protein: CASRSGRPQYNEQFF

clone size: .
V gene: TRBV5-1
J gene: TRBJ1-3
D gene: .
CDR3 DNA: TGCGCCAGCAGAAGCGACAACTCTGGAAACACCATATATTTT
CDR3 protein: CASRSDNSGNTIYF

clone size: .
V gene: TRBV25-1
J gene: TRBJ2-3
D gene: .
CDR3 DNA: TGTGCCAGCAGTGCGGGACTTCCAACGAGGGGAGATACGCAGTATTTT
CDR3 protein: CASSAGLPTRGDTQYF

clone size: .
V gene: TRBV9
J gene: TRBJ2-2
D gene: TRBD2
CDR3 DNA: TGTGCCAGCAGCGTAACTAGCGGGAGGGGGGAGCTGTTTTTT
CDR3 protein: CASSVTSGRGELFF

clone size: .
V gene: TRBV4-1
J gene: TRBJ1-2
D gene: .
CDR3 DNA: TGCGCCAGCAGCCAAGAGGGACTGTATGGCTACACCTTC
CDR3 protein: CASSQEGLYGYTF

clone size: few
V gene: TRBV6-5
J gene: TRBJ2-4
D gene: .
CDR3 DNA: TGTGCCAGCAGTTTTGGAAACATTCAGTACTTC
CDR3 protein: CASSFGNIQYF

clone size: .
V gene: TRBV27
J gene: TRBJ2-5
D gene: .
CDR3 DNA: TGTGCCAGCAAGGGGGAGACCCAGTACTTC
CDR3 protein: CASKGETQYF

clone size: .
V gene: TRBV29-1
J gene: TRBJ2-7
D gene: .
CDR3 DNA: TGCAGCGTTGACGGTGGGCCAAACTCCTACGAGCAGTACTTC
CDR3 protein: CSVDGGPNSYEQYF

clone size: .
V gene: TRBV5-1
J gene: TRBJ1-5
D gene: .
CDR3 DNA: TGCGCCAGCAGCTTAGGGGGACTGCGGAATCAGCCCCAGCATTTT
CDR3 protein: CASSLGGLRNQPQHF

clone size: .
V gene: TRBV9
J gene: TRBJ2-3
D gene: .
CDR3 DNA: TGTGCCAGCAGCGTAAATCGGGTGTACACAGATACGCAGTATTTT
CDR3 protein: CASSVNRVYTDTQYF

clone size: .
V gene: TRBV6-5
J gene: TRBJ2-3
D gene: .
CDR3 DNA: TGTGCCAGCAGTTACACGGTAGCAGGGACAGATACGCAGTATTTT
CDR3 protein: CASSYTVAGTDTQYF

clone size: .
V gene: TRBV27
J gene: TRBJ2-2
D gene: .
CDR3 DNA: TGTGCCAGCAGTTTGACCTATTCTAGAGGCGGGGAGCTGTTTTTT
CDR3 protein: CASSLTYSRGGELFF

clone size: .
V gene: TRBV11-2
J gene: TRBJ1-1
D gene: .
CDR3 DNA: TGTGCCAGCAGCCAAATACCAGGGGAGAAGAACACTGAAGCTTTCTTT
CDR3 protein: CASSQIPGEKNTEAFF

clone size: .
V gene: TRBV3-1
J gene: TRBJ2-7
D gene: TRBD2
CDR3 DNA: TGTGCCAGCAGCCCTTCTAGCGGAGCCTACGAGCAGTACTTC
CDR3 protein: CASSPSSGAYEQYF

clone size: .
V gene: TRBV9
J gene: TRBJ2-1
D gene: .
CDR3 DNA: TGTGCCAGCAGCGTAGCAGGGGCCTACAATGAGCAGTTCTTC
CDR3 protein: CASSVAGAYNEQFF

clone size: .
V gene: TRBV15
J gene: TRBJ2-7
D gene: .
CDR3 DNA: TGTGCCACCAGCCCCACACGGTCTAGCTCCTACGAGCAGTACTTC
CDR3 protein: CATSPTRSSSYEQYF

clone size: few
V gene: TRBV30
J gene: TRBJ1-2
D gene: .
CDR3 DNA: TGTGCCTGGAGTACGACTAACTATGGCTACACCTTC
CDR3 protein: CAWSTTNYGYTF

clone size: .
V gene: TRBV7-9
J gene: TRBJ2-3
D gene: .
CDR3 DNA: TGTGCCAGCAGCTTGGCACAGGGTTGGGCCACAGATACGCAGTATTTT
CDR3 protein: CASSLAQGWATDTQYF

clone size: .
V gene: TRBV28
J gene: TRBJ2-1
D gene: .
CDR3 DNA: TGTGCCAGCAGTCGGACATCCCCCTCCTACAATGAGCAGTTCTTC
CDR3 protein: CASSRTSPSYNEQFF

clone size: .
V gene: TRBV13
J gene: TRBJ1-1
D gene: TRBD1
CDR3 DNA: TGTGCCAGCAGCCCCTGGGGATATCTCGGGACAGGGGAGATAGACACTGAAGCTTTCTTT
CDR3 protein: CASSPWGYLGTGEIDTEAFF

clone size: .
V gene: TRBV6-6
J gene: TRBJ2-7
D gene: .
CDR3 DNA: TGTGCCAGCAGTTACCCGGGAAGGATAGAGCAGTACTTC
CDR3 protein: CASSYPGRIEQYF

clone size: .
V gene: TRBV5-1
J gene: TRBJ2-5
D gene: TRBD2
CDR3 DNA: TGCGCCAGCAGCTTGGCCGGGCGGGGGGGCCCGGAGACCCAGTACTTC
CDR3 protein: CASSLAGRGGPETQYF

clone size: .
V gene: TRBV7-8
J gene: TRBJ1-2
D gene: .
CDR3 DNA: TGTGCCAGCAGCTTAAGGCTGGGCGGGACTAACTATGGCTACACCTTC
CDR3 protein: CASSLRLGGTNYGYTF

clone size: .
V gene: TRBV6-5
J gene: TRBJ2-3
D gene: .
CDR3 DNA: TGTGCCAGCAGTTATGGGCCGACAGATAGCACAGATACGCAGTATTTT
CDR3 protein: CASSYGPTDSTDTQYF

clone size: .
V gene: TRBV4-1
J gene: TRBJ2-7
D gene: TRBD1
CDR3 DNA: TGCGCCAGCAGCTCCCGGACAGGGGGCGCGGAGTTGCAGTACTTC
CDR3 protein: CASSSRTGGAELQYF

clone size: .
V gene: TRBV27
J gene: TRBJ1-1
D gene: .
CDR3 DNA: TGTGCCAGCAGGATGGGGGTGGGCACTGAAGCTTTCTTT
CDR3 protein: CASRMGVGTEAFF

clone size: .
V gene: TRBV5-5
J gene: TRBJ1-1
D gene: .
CDR3 DNA: TGTGCCAGCACGCAGAACACTGAAGCTTTCTTT
CDR3 protein: CASTQNTEAFF

clone size: .
V gene: TRBV7-2
J gene: TRBJ1-2
D gene: .
CDR3 DNA: TGTGCCAGCAGCGTGGGGGGGGTTCGTGGCTACACCTTC
CDR3 protein: CASSVGGVRGYTF

clone size: .
V gene: TRBV3-1
J gene: TRBJ2-1
D gene: TRBD2
CDR3 DNA: TGTGCCAGCAGCCATAGACTAGCAAACGGGCAGTTCTTC
CDR3 protein: CASSHRLANGQFF